This entry lists 9 T cell receptor beta chains sequenced from one sample in a study of blood T cell repertoires in COVID-19. TCRdb's table, derived via immunoSEQ multiplex PCR, lists solely in-frame clones and lacks some. Counted here are some 170,000 clones, approximately 85% occurring once; the ten biggest clones make up 1% to 1.2%. Sequencing used peripheral blood. The source is a middle-aged man with acute or convalescent COVID-19.

The CDR3 loop reads CASGGVSYEQYF. CDR3 DNA sequence: TGTGCCTCCGGAGGGGTATCCTACGAGCAGTACTTC. This rearrangement joins TRBV27 to TRBJ2-7; possibly TRBD2 for D (6 bases). This CDR3 has 12 amino acids. V lost 11 bases and J lost 1, with 12 bases in between. Looked up from germline, CDR1 is MNHEY and CDR2 is SMNVEV (reference sequence).

V gene TRBV6-5 combines with J gene TRBJ1-4; D perhaps matches TRBD1 (6 bases). Germline CDR1 MNHEY, CDR2 SVGAGI. V was shortened by 4 bases and J by 11 bases, with 11 bases between the two germline ends. This CDR3 is built from 12 residues. The CDR3 sequence: CASSLQGGKLFF. In DNA, the CDR3 is TGTGCCAGCAGTTTACAGGGAGGGAAACTGTTTTTT.

V is TRBV7-8 and J is TRBJ1-1; 7 nucleotides line up with TRBD1. The CDR3 sequence is 16 residues long. The V gene's germline CDR1 is SGHVS and CDR2 FQNEAQ. The junction had 5 bases not matched to a gene; V was cut back by 0 bases and J by 1 base. The CDR3 here is CASSLAPGQPNTEAFF. CDR3 nucleotides: TGTGCCAGCAGCTTAGCCCCGGGACAGCCGAACACTGAAGCTTTCTTT.

This chain uses TRBV9 with TRBJ2-7; D might be TRBD2 (6 bases). The CDR3 totals 15 residues. Germline-derived CDR1 and CDR2 are SGDLS and YYNGEE. The V end lost 0 bases, the J end lost 6 bases, and 16 bases lay between the germline ends. Here the CDR3 DNA reads TGTGCCAGCAGCGTAGGCAGCGGGTCTCCTCTCGAGCAGTACTTC. Protein: CASSVGSGSPLEQYF.

This clone appeared a single time. V and J are TRBV5-1 and TRBJ1-1, with D maybe TRBD1 (5 bases). The CDR3 runs to 16 residues. Germline V gene data show CDR1 as SGHRS and CDR2 as YFSETQ. The V end lost 4 bases, the J end lost 5 bases, and 21 bases lay between the germline ends. For the CDR3, the DNA is TGCGCCAGCAGCAAGGAAGAACCGGGACGGGGGACTGAAGCTTTCTTT. Protein product: CASSKEEPGRGTEAFF.

The genes are TRBV4-1 and TRBJ1-4; 7 bases match TRBD1. CDR3 size: 14 residues. Germline V lookup: CDR1 MGHRA, CDR2 YSYEKL. The trim removed 5 bases at V and 7 bases at J, leaving 7 bases unmatched. The CDR3 DNA reads TGCGCCAGCAGCTACGGGACAGTCGGTGAAAAACTGTTTTTT. Its protein product is CASSYGTVGEKLFF.

The V and J genes are TRBV7-8 and TRBJ2-3; 7 nucleotides line up with TRBD2. The germline V gene has CDR1 SGHVS and CDR2 FQNEAQ. The junction had 6 bases not matched to a gene; V was cut back by 1 base and J by 5 bases. This CDR3 has 15 amino acids. The CDR3 DNA reads TGTGCCAGCAGCTTAGTGGCGGGGGTAGGAGATACGCAGTATTTT. It specifies CASSLVAGVGDTQYF.

V is TRBV18 and J is TRBJ1-4; 7 bases map to TRBD1. The V segment lost 5 bases and the J segment 2 bases; nucleotides outside the gene matches: 5. The CDR3 is 15 amino acids. Germline V gene data show CDR1 as KGHSH and CDR2 as LQKENI. The CDR3 sequence is CASSLDRWTNEKLFF. Here the CDR3 DNA reads TGTGCCAGCTCATTGGACAGGTGGACTAATGAAAAACTGTTTTTT.

The rearrangement joins TRBV4-3 to TRBJ2-2; 9 nucleotides match TRBD2. Germline CDR1 LGHNA, CDR2 YSLEER. This CDR3 has 19 amino acids. The J segment lost 1 base and the V segment lost 0 bases, leaving 9 bases of the junction unmatched. The CDR3, as DNA: TGCGCCAGCAGCCAAGAGGATACGGGACTAGCTAAGAACACCGGGGAGCTGTTTTTT. Its protein product is CASSQEDTGLAKNTGELFF.